The 29 T cell receptor beta chains given below trace back to one sample, sequenced in a study of regulatory T cells in long-lasting Graves disease. Time point: newly diagnosed GD, antithyroid drugs for less than 3 months. PBMC-extracted RNA yielded the TCR library. Investigators prepared the TCR beta libraries by applying iRepertoire HTBI primers and Arm-PCR of CDR3 regions. TCRdb reprocessed the multiplex PCR reads with MiXCR, giving one entry per CDR3 protein. The table shows about 560,000 distinct CDR3 sequences, with 16% occurring only once. These data were also filed under a second study, of T cells in Graves' hyperthyroidism and ophthalmopathy.

This specimen was peripheral blood mononuclear cells (PBMCs), taken at new diagnosis, from a patient treated with antithyroid drugs. The receptors here all came from a man younger than 35 with Graves disease.

The genes are TRBV28 and TRBJ1-4; D is undetermined. V lost 10 bases to trimming and J lost 8 bases, with 11 bases between them. Germline loops: CDR1 MDHEN, CDR2 SYDVKM. The CDR3 runs 11 residues. CDR3 loop: CATGGLEKLFF. The DNA of the CDR3 is TGTGCCACCGGCGGGTTAGAAAAACTGTTTTTT.

This clonotype was recorded many times. Written as DNA, the CDR3 is TGTGCCAGCAGTTTAAGTAGCGGGAAAACAGATACGCAGTATTTT. Protein product: CASSLSSGKTDTQYF. V gene TRBV27 combines with J gene TRBJ2-3, with 8 bases lining up with TRBD2. Trimming cost V 2 bases and J 3 bases; bases outside gene matches: 4. This CDR3 has 15 residues. CDR1 and CDR2 from the germline V gene are MNHEY and SMNVEV (reference sequence).

CDR3 loop: CASSLSGGGLDGYTF. The CDR3 DNA reads as TGTGCCAGCAGCTTATCCGGGGGGGGATTGGATGGCTACACCTTC. V usage is TRBV7-3 and J usage is TRBJ1-2; D is perhaps TRBD1 (5 bases). Trimming removed 2 bases at V and 6 bases at J, with 16 bases between. The germline gives CDR1 SGHTA, CDR2 FQGTGA. The CDR3 is made up of 15 amino acids.

The CDR3 nucleotides read TGTGCCAGTAGTATAGACCGAGACTCCCCCTACAATGAGCAGTTCTTC. This codes for CASSIDRDSPYNEQFF. The genes are TRBV19 and TRBJ2-1; D is unresolved. CDR1 LNHDA and CDR2 SQIVND come from the germline V gene (reference sequence). This CDR3 region has 16 residues. Trimming left V 0 bases short and J 2 bases short, with 11 bases between.

This chain uses TRBV7-9 with TRBJ2-3, with D possibly being TRBD2 (6 bases). V lost 5 bases and J 5 bases, leaving 8 bases between the germline ends. This CDR3 has 12 amino acids. CDR1 SEHNR and CDR2 FQNEAQ come from the germline V gene (reference sequence). As DNA, the CDR3 is TGTGCCAGCAGCCCCGGGAGAGATACGCAGTATTTT. This encodes CASSPGRDTQYF.

This clonotype was counted ten times or more. The chain recombines TRBV29-1 with TRBJ2-1; 13 bases match TRBD2. V lost 2 bases and J lost 9; bases outside the gene matches: 7. CDR1 is SQVTM and CDR2 is ANQGSEA in the germline V gene. The CDR3 spans 15 residues. CDR3 nucleotides: TGCAGCGTTGAAACCGGGACTAGCGGGATCCGTGAGCAGTTCTTC. It yields the protein CSVETGTSGIREQFF.

This clonotype was detected a few times. The genes are TRBV6-2 or TRBV6-3 and TRBJ2-7; TRBD2 matches at 11 bases. The J segment lost 0 bases and the V segment lost 2 bases, leaving 12 bases of the junction unmatched. This CDR3 is built from 19 residues. CDR1 is MNHEY and CDR2 is SVGEGT in the germline V gene. CDR3 coding DNA: TGTGCCAGCAGTTACCCATACCTCCAGACTAGCGGGGCCTCCTACGAGCAGTACTTC. Its translation: CASSYPYLQTSGASYEQYF.

This clonotype was recorded many times. V and J are TRBV3-1 and TRBJ2-7; TRBD2 agrees at 14 bases. The J segment lost 2 bases and the V segment lost 3 bases, leaving 6 bases of the junction unmatched. Per the germline V gene, CDR1 is LGHDT and CDR2 is YNNKEL (reference sequence). The CDR3 extends over 17 amino acids. CDR3 region: CASSHGTSGSRAYEQYF. The CDR3 coding sequence is TGTGCCAGCAGCCACGGGACTAGCGGGAGTAGGGCCTACGAGCAGTACTTC.

This clonotype was seen more than once but under ten times. This sequence joins TRBV13 and TRBJ2-1, with no clear D. Germline assignment: CDR1 PRHDT and CDR2 FYEKMQ (reference sequence). The V end lost 1 base, the J end lost 12 bases, and 16 bases lay between the germline ends. The CDR3 has 14 amino acids. As DNA, the CDR3 is TGTGCCAGCAGCTTAGTGGCAGGCCGTCTCGTGCAGTTCTTC. Translated, it gives CASSLVAGRLVQFF.

This clonotype has a count of ten or more. The chain carries TRBV5-5 and TRBJ2-7; D may be TRBD1 (6 bases). Trimming stripped 0 bases from V and 3 bases from J, with 13 bases between. Germline assignment: CDR1 SGHKS and CDR2 YYEKEE (reference sequence). The CDR3 contains 15 residues. In nucleotides, the CDR3 is TGTGCCAGCAGCTTGGAACAGGGCTACCACTACGAGCAGTACTTC. It yields the protein CASSLEQGYHYEQYF.

The J gene is TRBJ1-5, the V gene TRBV20-1; 7 nucleotides align to TRBD1. Trimming at V came to 6 bases and at J to 3 bases, leaving 5 bases not matched to a gene. Germline V gene sequence: CDR1 DFQATT, CDR2 SNEGSKA (reference sequence). This CDR3 spans 13 amino acids. The chain's CDR3 is CSAGDSFNQPQHF. In DNA form, the CDR3 reads TGCAGTGCCGGGGACAGCTTCAATCAGCCCCAGCATTTT.

Details on this clonotype: Possible read error: a much larger clone is one base away. This CDR3 fails to terminate in the conserved phenylalanine or tryptophan, so it likely reflects a read error. The rearrangement joins TRBV7-3 to TRBJ2-1; the D is unclear. The V end lost 5 bases, the J end lost 5 bases, and 16 bases lay between the germline ends. Germline assignment: CDR1 SGHTA and CDR2 FQGTGA. The CDR3 has 15 residues. This chain's CDR3 is CASSPLHTTNNEQFL. The CDR3 DNA reads as TGTGCCAGCAGCCCACTACACACTACGAACAATGAGCAGTTCCTC.

This clonotype came up many times. This chain joins TRBV27 and TRBJ2-7; tentative D call: TRBD2 (5 bases). CDR1 MNHEY and CDR2 SMNVEV come from the germline V gene (reference sequence). The CDR3 is made up of 14 amino acids. V was clipped by 7 bases and J by 5 bases, with 18 bases between them. The CDR3 reads CASTRVGSGNEQYF. In DNA, the CDR3 is TGTGCCAGCACCCGGGTGGGAAGCGGTAACGAGCAGTACTTC.

This clonotype was detected ten times or more. The V call is TRBV5-1, the J call TRBJ2-1; 9 bases match TRBD2. The germline gives CDR1 SGHRS, CDR2 YFSETQ. CDR3 length equals 16 residues. The J segment lost 1 base and the V segment lost 2 bases, leaving 4 bases of the junction unmatched. The CDR3 sequence is CASSFLAGESYNEQFF. The CDR3 nucleotides read TGCGCCAGCAGCTTTTTAGCGGGAGAGTCCTACAATGAGCAGTTCTTC.

This clonotype came up a few times. The chain uses TRBV4-1 and TRBJ2-1, with D perhaps being TRBD1 or TRBD2 (5 bases each). Between the trimmed V and J ends, which lost 0 bases and 5 bases, there was a span of 23 bases. This CDR3 has 19 residues. The V gene's germline CDR1 is MGHRA and CDR2 YSYEKL. CDR3 protein: CASSQDRPHGAGSNNEQFF. In nucleotides, the CDR3 is TGCGCCAGCAGCCAAGATCGACCCCACGGGGCAGGGTCCAACAATGAGCAGTTCTTC.

Of note for this clonotype: At one boundary the junction diverges from the germline segment, which might be a read error. This chain connects TRBV6-5 to TRBJ2-1; a possible D gene is TRBD2 (5 bases). Per the germline V gene, CDR1 is MNHEY and CDR2 is SVGAGI. The CDR3 spans 16 residues. This CDR3 reads CTSSYGLASTYNEQFF. CDR3 DNA: TGTACCAGCAGTTACGGGCTAGCCTCAACCTACAATGAGCAGTTCTTC.

The genes are TRBV6-1 and TRBJ1-4, with D maybe TRBD1 (6 bases). Germline CDR1 MNHNS, CDR2 SASEGT. The CDR3 runs 17 residues. V was shortened by 5 bases and J by 3 bases, with 19 bases between the two germline ends. CDR3 in amino acids: CASSPPGHRGANEKLFF. DNA for the CDR3: TGTGCCAGCAGTCCTCCGGGACACCGGGGGGCTAATGAAAAACTGTTTTTT.

The chain carries TRBV6-5 and TRBJ1-2, with no clear D. The CDR3 runs to 14 residues. Between the trimmed V and J ends, which lost 4 bases and 2 bases, there was a span of 11 bases. CDR1 MNHEY and CDR2 SVGAGI come from the germline V gene. This CDR3 reads CASSWEDINYGYTF. The CDR3 DNA is TGTGCCAGCAGTTGGGAGGATATAAACTATGGCTACACCTTC.

This clonotype was counted at least ten times. J is TRBJ2-5 and V is TRBV11-3, with D perhaps TRBD2 (5 bases). The CDR3 has 13 amino acids. CDR1 and CDR2 from the germline V gene are SGHNT and YENEEA. V lost 3 bases, J lost 4 bases, and 9 bases lay in between. This chain's CDR3 is CASSFGESETQYF. The CDR3 DNA is TGTGCCAGCAGCTTTGGGGAGTCAGAGACCCAGTACTTC. The variable domain in full, with the rest retrieved from reference TRBV11-3 and TRBJ2-5, is EAGVVQSPRYKIIEKKQPVAFWCNPISGHNTLYWYLQNLGQGPELLIRYENEEAVDDSQLPKDRFSAERLKGVDSTLKIQPAELGDSAVYLCASSFGESETQYFGPGTRLLVL.

This clonotype has ten or more counts. The V and J genes are TRBV2 and TRBJ2-1; D uncertain. Trimming took off 1 base at V and 0 bases at J, with 7 bases between the two ends. CDR1 is SNHLY, CDR2 FYNNEI, per germline. The CDR3 length is 15 residues. The chain's CDR3 is CASSEGQSSYNEQFF. CDR3 DNA sequence: TGTGCCAGCAGTGAAGGGCAGAGCTCCTACAATGAGCAGTTCTTC.

The rearrangement links TRBV6-2 or TRBV6-3 to TRBJ2-1; TRBD2 aligns across 7 bases. The junction had 6 bases not matched to a gene; V was cut back by 2 bases and J by 2 bases. This CDR3 spans 16 amino acids. Germline values: CDR1 MNHEY, CDR2 SVGEGT. CDR3 nucleotide sequence: TGTGCCAGCAGTTACCGTCTAGCGGACCCCTACAATGAGCAGTTCTTC. Amino acids: CASSYRLADPYNEQFF.

A few counts support this clonotype. The chain joins TRBV5-1 to TRBJ1-1; TRBD1 matches at 9 bases. The CDR3 spans 16 residues. J lost 0 bases, V lost 1 base, and 4 bases had no gene match. CDR1 SGHRS and CDR2 YFSETQ come from the germline V gene. CDR3 nucleotide sequence: TGCGCCAGCAGCTTGAGGGGGACAGGGCTGAACACTGAAGCTTTCTTT. The encoded protein is CASSLRGTGLNTEAFF. Full variable domain (rest looked up from reference TRBV5-1 and TRBJ1-1): KAGVTQTPRYLIKTRGQQVTLSCSPISGHRSVSWYQQTPGQGLQFLFEYFSETQRNKGNFPGRFSGRQFSNSRSEMNVSTLELGDSALYLCASSLRGTGLNTEAFFGQGTRLTVV.

The chain uses TRBV27 and TRBJ2-2; D gene uncertain. Per germline, CDR1 MNHEY and CDR2 SMNVEV (reference sequence). CDR3 size: 14 residues. V lost 4 bases to trimming and J lost 5 bases, with 11 bases between them. CDR3 protein: CASSSPMRTGELFF. DNA of the CDR3: TGTGCCAGCAGTTCTCCCATGAGGACCGGGGAGCTGTTTTTT.

The gene calls are TRBV13 and TRBJ2-7; D uncertain. This CDR3 has 15 amino acids. The germline gives CDR1 PRHDT, CDR2 FYEKMQ (reference sequence). V shed 3 bases and J shed 6 bases, with 18 bases lying between them. CDR3 coding DNA: TGTGCCAGCAGCTTGTATGGCACCCCACTGGCCGAGCAGTACTTC. Translated, it gives CASSLYGTPLAEQYF.

This clonotype was seen at least ten times. This sequence joins TRBV6-1 and TRBJ2-3; D is ambiguous. V lost 6 bases, J lost 0 bases, and 10 bases lay in between. In germline, CDR1 is MNHNS, CDR2 SASEGT. The CDR3 is 14 residues long. DNA for the CDR3: TGTGCCAGCAGGGAGCACTTAAGCACAGATACGCAGTATTTT. This translates into CASREHLSTDTQYF.

This clonotype was counted at least ten times. The chain combines TRBV3-1 with TRBJ2-1; TRBD1 is a possible D gene (6 bases). Trimming left V 0 bases short and J 7 bases short, with 16 bases between. This CDR3 has 16 amino acids. Germline values: CDR1 LGHDT, CDR2 YNNKEL (reference sequence). CDR3 residues: CASSQDDRPWGNEQFF. CDR3 DNA sequence: TGTGCCAGCAGCCAAGATGACAGGCCCTGGGGGAATGAGCAGTTCTTC.

This clonotype was recorded a few times. The V and J genes are TRBV7-3 and TRBJ2-3, with D perhaps matching TRBD1 or TRBD2 (5 bases each). CDR1 and CDR2 (germline): SGHTA, FQGTGA. CDR3 length: 15 amino acids. Deletions cut 5 bases from V and 1 base from J, with 13 bases between. The CDR3 DNA is TGTGCCAGCAGCCGGGACGGAGCGCGCACAGATACGCAGTATTTT. This gives the protein CASSRDGARTDTQYF.

This clonotype was counted at least ten times. The V gene is TRBV2, the J gene TRBJ1-4, with a tentative D call TRBD1 (6 bases). This CDR3 has 13 residues. The V end lost 7 bases, the J end lost 4 bases, and 10 bases lay between the germline ends. Germline loops: CDR1 SNHLY, CDR2 FYNNEI. The DNA of the CDR3 is TGTGCCAGCATGGCCAGGGGTAATGAAAAACTGTTTTTT. Its translation: CASMARGNEKLFF.

The chain carries TRBV24-1 and TRBJ1-2; 7 positions agree with TRBD1. Germline assignment: CDR1 KGHDR and CDR2 SFDVKD. V was pared by 9 bases and J by 3 bases, with 6 bases of the junction left unmatched. The CDR3 is made up of 13 amino acids. The CDR3 reads CATQRQGDYGYTF. The CDR3 DNA reads TGTGCCACCCAGAGACAGGGAGACTATGGCTACACCTTC.